Following are 28 T cell receptor beta chains from one sample sequenced in a study of cytomegalovirus exposure and HLA in healthy donors. Primers: 60 Vbeta forward and 13 Jbeta reverse. TCRdb's table, derived via immunoSEQ multiplex PCR, lists solely in-frame clones and lacks some. Counted here are about 150,000 clones, over 60% occurring once; the ten biggest clones make up approximately 2%. The material sequenced was PBMCs. These receptors originate from a man aged 35 to 55 in good health and CMV-seronegative.

The CDR3 DNA reads as TGTGCCAGCAGGACTAGCGGTTACAATGAGCAGTTCTTC. Translated, it gives CASRTSGYNEQFF. The V call is TRBV7-9, the J call TRBJ2-1; the match to TRBD2 covers 9 bases. This CDR3 has 13 residues. Unmatched junction bases numbered 1, after V lost 6 bases and J lost 4 bases. The germline V gene has CDR1 SEHNR and CDR2 FQNEAQ (reference sequence).

This clone was detected once. The CDR3 protein is CASSPRTSGVSSYEQYF. The CDR3 bases are TGTGCCAGCAGCCCCCGGACTAGCGGGGTTAGCTCCTACGAGCAGTACTTC. This chain uses TRBV7-6 with TRBJ2-7; TRBD2 aligns across 12 bases. Per the germline V gene, CDR1 is SGHVS and CDR2 is FNYEAQ. The trim removed 5 bases at V and 0 bases at J, leaving 8 bases unmatched. The CDR3 spans 17 residues.

This sequence joins TRBV28 and TRBJ2-3, with TRBD2 matching over 9 bases. Germline loops: CDR1 MDHEN, CDR2 SYDVKM. Losses at the gene ends were 10 bases for V and 6 bases for J; bases not matched to a gene: 20. The CDR3 spans 17 residues. The CDR3 region is CAISHLRLAGVSDTQYF. The CDR3 DNA reads TGTGCCATTTCCCACCTCAGGTTAGCGGGAGTGTCTGATACGCAGTATTTT.

This rearrangement joins TRBV5-1 to TRBJ2-3; 12 positions agree with TRBD2. The J segment lost 4 bases and the V segment lost 6 bases, leaving 0 bases of the junction unmatched. Per germline, CDR1 SGHRS and CDR2 YFSETQ. The CDR3 covers 13 residues. The CDR3 DNA sequence: TGCGCCAGCACTAGCGGGAGGGCAGATACGCAGTATTTT. Protein: CASTSGRADTQYF.

The chain has TRBV2 and TRBJ2-6, with TRBD1 matching over 8 bases. From germline, CDR1 is SNHLY and CDR2 FYNNEI. This CDR3 has 14 residues. V trimming: 10 bases; J trimming: 4 bases; junction bases outside the gene matches: 6. This CDR3 is CANQGAPGANVLTF. CDR3 bases: TGTGCCAACCAGGGGGCGCCGGGGGCCAACGTCCTGACTTTC.

This clone showed up just a few times. The J gene is TRBJ1-1, the V gene TRBV7-7; a possible D gene is TRBD1 (5 bases). Trimming left V 6 bases short and J 1 base short, with 9 bases between. The CDR3 runs to 13 residues. Germline CDR1 reads SSHAT; CDR2 reads FNYEAQ (reference sequence). CDR3 sequence (DNA): TGTGCCAGCAGTCAACAGGCGAACACTGAAGCTTTCTTT. Amino acid sequence: CASSQQANTEAFF.

V is TRBV18 and J is TRBJ2-7; D remains ambiguous. The CDR3 runs to 16 residues. Germline CDR1 and CDR2: KGHSH and LQKENI. V lost 1 base and J lost 0, with 13 bases in between. The CDR3 nucleotides are TGTGCCAGCTCACCACGCGCCCGAGAAGCCTCCTACGAGCAGTACTTC. It encodes CASSPRAREASYEQYF.

The chain joins TRBV5-4 to TRBJ2-2, with TRBD2 as a possible D gene (6 bases). Germline CDR1 and CDR2: SGHNT and YYREEE (reference sequence). Trimming shortened V by 4 bases and J by 3 bases, and 16 bases separated the two germline ends. The CDR3 has 16 amino acids. The CDR3 reads CASSARRGTDTGELFF. The CDR3 region has the DNA TGTGCCAGCAGCGCTAGGAGGGGTACGGACACCGGGGAGCTGTTTTTT.

As regards this clone: One end of the junction does not line up with germline, which may come from a read error. This rearrangement joins TRBV7-6 to TRBJ1-2; 8 nucleotides line up with TRBD1. Germline V gives CDR1 SGHVS, CDR2 FNYEAQ. This CDR3 has 13 amino acids. CDR3 DNA: TGTGCCAGCAGCTTCACAGGGGGTGGTGGCTACCCCTTC. Encoded protein: CASSFTGGGGYPF.

A note on this clone: One end of the junction varies from germline; a read error may be responsible. CDR3 coding DNA: TGTGCCAGCAGTTACTCCTTGACTAGCGGGAGGGCCCTCGCGGTCTTC. Translation: CASSYSLTSGRALAVF. V and J are TRBV6-5 and TRBJ2-1, with TRBD2 matching over 14 bases. Germline CDR1 MNHEY, CDR2 SVGAGI. The CDR3 sequence is 16 residues long.

The chain couples TRBV27 to TRBJ2-2; the D is unclear. The germline gives CDR1 MNHEY, CDR2 SMNVEV (reference sequence). The V end lost 2 bases, the J end lost 8 bases, and 9 bases lay between the germline ends. The CDR3 runs 13 residues. DNA for the CDR3: TGTGCCAGCAGTTTAAGGCAGGTGGGGGAGCTGTTTTTT. It yields the protein CASSLRQVGELFF.

This chain uses TRBV7-2 with TRBJ1-3, with D possibly being TRBD1 (5 bases). The CDR3 contains 15 residues. Trimming took 2 bases from V and 3 from J, leaving 11 bases between them. Germline V gene sequence: CDR1 SGHTA, CDR2 FQGNSA. The DNA for the CDR3 is TGTGCCAGCAGCTTACTCAGGGATTATGGAAACACCATATATTTT. Translating gives CASSLLRDYGNTIYF.

This clone has just a few counts. The chain carries TRBV7-9 and TRBJ1-1; weak D call: TRBD1 (5 bases). This CDR3 has 15 residues. V shed 1 base and J shed 1 base, with 10 bases lying between them. Germline V CDR1 and CDR2: SEHNR, FQNEAQ (reference sequence). CDR3 residues: CASSLVAGQNTEAFF. The CDR3 DNA reads as TGTGCCAGCAGCTTAGTCGCAGGGCAGAACACTGAAGCTTTCTTT.

V is TRBV4-3 and J is TRBJ2-2; D perhaps matches TRBD2 (6 bases). Trimming removed 3 bases from V and 5 bases from J, with 13 bases in between. CDR1 is LGHNA and CDR2 is YSLEER in the germline V gene. The CDR3 length is 15 residues. The DNA for the CDR3 is TGCGCCAGCAGCCAGGACTACTTAGGGACCGGGGAGCTGTTTTTT. This sequence encodes CASSQDYLGTGELFF.

The chain joins TRBV11-2 to TRBJ1-1; D ambiguous. Germline-derived CDR1 and CDR2 are SGHAT and FQNNGV. This CDR3 spans 14 amino acids. Trimming stripped 0 bases from V and 0 bases from J, with 5 bases between. As DNA, the CDR3 is TGTGCCAGCAGCTTAGACAGATTGAACACTGAAGCTTTCTTT. Translation: CASSLDRLNTEAFF.

The count of this clone is one. V gene TRBV15 combines with J gene TRBJ1-4; D unclear. Germline V gene data show CDR1 as LNHNV and CDR2 as YYDKDF (reference sequence). This CDR3 region has 13 residues. Trimming removed 0 bases at V and 4 bases at J, with 3 bases between. The CDR3 region is CATSRDINEKLFF. CDR3 in DNA: TGTGCCACCAGCAGAGATATTAATGAAAAACTGTTTTTT.

This clone was seen only once. The chain joins TRBV28 to TRBJ2-2, with TRBD2 matching over 9 bases. V shed 3 bases, J shed 0 bases, and the junction held 5 bases outside the gene matches. Germline CDR1 reads MDHEN; CDR2 reads SYDVKM. The CDR3 has 17 amino acids. CDR3 DNA: TGTGCCAGCAGTTTGCGGCGGGAGGGGGCGAACACCGGGGAGCTGTTTTTT. This codes for CASSLRREGANTGELFF.

V gene TRBV21-1 combines with J gene TRBJ1-3; TRBD1, as called in the table, went unchecked against the DNA. TRBV21-1 is a pseudogene segment. There are 16 residues in the CDR3. The CDR3 loop reads CASSKPRTGGLYTIYF. CDR3 in DNA: TGTGCCAGCAGCAAACCCCGGACAGGGGGCCTTTACACCATATATTTT.

The DNA for the CDR3 is TGCGCCAGCAGTGAGACTTCCTCCTACGAGCAGTACTTC. This encodes CASSETSSYEQYF. The rearrangement uses TRBV10-2 and TRBJ2-7; D unresolved. The CDR3 is 13 residues long. V was trimmed by 2 bases and J by 0 bases, leaving 5 bases between them. The V gene's germline CDR1 is WSHSY and CDR2 SAAADI.

The CDR3 sequence is CASLGTGQGGDEQFF. The CDR3 DNA follows: TGTGCCAGCCTAGGGACGGGACAGGGAGGCGATGAGCAGTTCTTC. The chain employs TRBV14 and TRBJ2-1, with 9 nucleotides matching TRBD1. CDR1 is SGHDN and CDR2 is FVKESK in the germline V gene. The V segment lost 8 bases and the J segment 8 bases; nucleotides outside the gene matches: 13. CDR3 size: 15 residues.

The chain is built from TRBV9 and TRBJ2-2, with D unresolved. Trimming pared 2 bases from V and 5 bases from J, leaving 7 bases between. This CDR3 spans 13 amino acids. The germline V gene has CDR1 SGDLS and CDR2 YYNGEE. The DNA of the CDR3 is TGTGCCAGCAGCGTCTCCGGGACCGGGGAGCTGTTTTTT. This sequence encodes CASSVSGTGELFF.

The rearrangement joins TRBV11-2 to TRBJ1-4; 10 nucleotides agree with TRBD1. Looked up from germline, CDR1 is SGHAT and CDR2 is FQNNGV. V lost 0 bases, J lost 4 bases, and 8 bases stayed unmatched. The CDR3 is made up of 18 amino acids. The CDR3 loop is CASSLDPRQGAVNEKLFF. The CDR3 nucleotides read TGTGCCAGCAGCTTAGATCCGAGACAGGGGGCTGTTAATGAAAAACTGTTTTTT.

J is TRBJ2-7 and V is TRBV14, with 7 positions matching TRBD2. The germline gives CDR1 SGHDN, CDR2 FVKESK. CDR3 size: 16 residues. Trimming removed 0 bases from V and 3 bases from J; junction bases left unmatched: 8. This chain's CDR3 is CASSQDGRLADYEQYF. The CDR3, as DNA: TGTGCCAGCAGCCAAGATGGGAGACTAGCAGACTACGAGCAGTACTTC.

This chain uses TRBV2 with TRBJ1-1; no definite D call. The V end was cut by 2 bases, the J end by 0 bases, with 10 bases between. The CDR3 covers 15 residues. CDR1 is SNHLY, CDR2 FYNNEI, per germline. CDR3 sequence: CASSEWRVMNTEAFF. The CDR3 DNA follows: TGTGCCAGCAGTGAATGGCGGGTAATGAACACTGAAGCTTTCTTT. The variable domain in full, with the rest retrieved from reference TRBV2 and TRBJ1-1, is EPEVTQTPSHQVTQMGQEVILRCVPISNHLYFYWYRQILGQKVEFLVSFYNNEISEKSEIFDDQFSVERPDGSNFTLKIRSTKLEDSAMYFCASSEWRVMNTEAFFGQGTRLTVV.

The chain uses TRBV19 and TRBJ1-1; D possibly corresponds to TRBD1 (5 bases). CDR1 is LNHDA and CDR2 is SQIVND in the germline V gene (reference sequence). V lost 1 base and J lost 0, with 12 bases in between. The CDR3 totals 16 residues. The CDR3 coding sequence is TGTGCCAGTAGTATAGTTCCCCCGACAGTGAACACTGAAGCTTTCTTT. Translation gives CASSIVPPTVNTEAFF. Together with reference TRBV19 and TRBJ1-1, the CDR3 gives the full variable domain: DGGITQSPKYLFRKEGQNVTLSCEQNLNHDAMYWYRQDPGQGLRLIYYSQIVNDFQKGDIAEGYSVSREKKESFPLTVTSAQKNPTAFYLCASSIVPPTVNTEAFFGQGTRLTVV.

This sequence joins TRBV9 and TRBJ1-1; TRBD1 agrees at 7 bases. V was clipped by 3 bases and J by 4 bases; unmatched bases: 9. Per germline, CDR1 SGDLS and CDR2 YYNGEE. This CDR3 spans 15 amino acids. The CDR3 DNA follows: TGTGCCAGCAGCGCCATGGGACAGCCGCCCACTGAAGCTTTCTTT. Translating gives CASSAMGQPPTEAFF.

The chain joins TRBV10-3 to TRBJ1-1, with 7 positions matching TRBD1. This CDR3 contains 14 residues. Per the germline V gene, CDR1 is ENHRY and CDR2 is SYGVKD. J gave up 4 bases and V 4 bases, and 6 bases lay outside the gene matches. CDR3 coding DNA: TGTGCCATCAGTGGTAACAGGGGCTCCACTGAAGCTTTCTTT. Its translation: CAISGNRGSTEAFF.

The chain links TRBV6-5 to TRBJ1-1, with 8 bases that match TRBD1. Germline assignment: CDR1 MNHEY and CDR2 SVGAGI. This CDR3 is built from 15 residues. J gave up 6 bases and V 3 bases, and 9 bases lay outside the gene matches. DNA for the CDR3: TGTGCCAGCAGTTATGGTCGGACAGGGTACTCTGAAGCTTTCTTT. This codes for CASSYGRTGYSEAFF.